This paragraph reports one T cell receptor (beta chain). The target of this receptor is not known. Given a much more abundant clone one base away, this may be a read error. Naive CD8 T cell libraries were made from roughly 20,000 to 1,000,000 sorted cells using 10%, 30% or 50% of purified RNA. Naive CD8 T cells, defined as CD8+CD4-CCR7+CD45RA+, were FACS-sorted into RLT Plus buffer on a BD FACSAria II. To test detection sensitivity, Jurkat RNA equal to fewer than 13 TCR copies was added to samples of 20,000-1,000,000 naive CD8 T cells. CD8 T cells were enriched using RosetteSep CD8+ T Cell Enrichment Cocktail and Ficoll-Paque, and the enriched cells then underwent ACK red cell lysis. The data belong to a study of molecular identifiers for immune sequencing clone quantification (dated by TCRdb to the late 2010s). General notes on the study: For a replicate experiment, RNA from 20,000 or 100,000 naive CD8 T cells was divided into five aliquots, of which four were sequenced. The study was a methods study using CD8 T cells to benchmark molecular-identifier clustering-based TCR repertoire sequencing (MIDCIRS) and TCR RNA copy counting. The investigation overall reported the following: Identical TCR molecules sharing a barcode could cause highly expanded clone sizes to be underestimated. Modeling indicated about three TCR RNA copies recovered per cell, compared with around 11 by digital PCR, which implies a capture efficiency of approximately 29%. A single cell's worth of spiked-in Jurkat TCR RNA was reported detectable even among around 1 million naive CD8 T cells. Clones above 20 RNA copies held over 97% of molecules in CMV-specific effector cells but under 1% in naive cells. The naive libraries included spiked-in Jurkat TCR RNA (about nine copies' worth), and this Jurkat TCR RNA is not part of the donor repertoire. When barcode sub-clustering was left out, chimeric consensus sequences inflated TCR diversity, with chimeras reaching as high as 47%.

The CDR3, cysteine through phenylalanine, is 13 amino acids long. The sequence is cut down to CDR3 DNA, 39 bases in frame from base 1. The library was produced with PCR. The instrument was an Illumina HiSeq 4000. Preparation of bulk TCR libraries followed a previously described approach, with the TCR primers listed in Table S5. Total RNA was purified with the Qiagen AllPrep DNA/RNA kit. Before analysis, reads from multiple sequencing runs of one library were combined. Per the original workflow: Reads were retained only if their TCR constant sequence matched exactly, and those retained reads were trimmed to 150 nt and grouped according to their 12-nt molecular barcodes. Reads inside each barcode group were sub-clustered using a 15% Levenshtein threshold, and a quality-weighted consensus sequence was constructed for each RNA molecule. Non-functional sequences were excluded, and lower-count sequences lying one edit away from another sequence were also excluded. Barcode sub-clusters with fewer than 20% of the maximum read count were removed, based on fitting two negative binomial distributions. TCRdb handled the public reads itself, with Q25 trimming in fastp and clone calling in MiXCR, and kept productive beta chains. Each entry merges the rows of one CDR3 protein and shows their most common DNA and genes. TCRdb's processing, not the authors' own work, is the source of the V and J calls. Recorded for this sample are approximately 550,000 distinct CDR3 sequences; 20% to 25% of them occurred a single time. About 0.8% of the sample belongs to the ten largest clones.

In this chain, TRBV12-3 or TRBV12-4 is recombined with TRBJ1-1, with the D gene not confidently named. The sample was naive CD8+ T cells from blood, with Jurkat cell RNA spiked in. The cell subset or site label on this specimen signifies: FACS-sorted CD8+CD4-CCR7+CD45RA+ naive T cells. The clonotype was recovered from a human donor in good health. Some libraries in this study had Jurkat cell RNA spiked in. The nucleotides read TGTGCCAGCAGCCCCCTTTCGGGCTCTGAAGCTTCCTTT. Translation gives CASSPLSGSEASF.